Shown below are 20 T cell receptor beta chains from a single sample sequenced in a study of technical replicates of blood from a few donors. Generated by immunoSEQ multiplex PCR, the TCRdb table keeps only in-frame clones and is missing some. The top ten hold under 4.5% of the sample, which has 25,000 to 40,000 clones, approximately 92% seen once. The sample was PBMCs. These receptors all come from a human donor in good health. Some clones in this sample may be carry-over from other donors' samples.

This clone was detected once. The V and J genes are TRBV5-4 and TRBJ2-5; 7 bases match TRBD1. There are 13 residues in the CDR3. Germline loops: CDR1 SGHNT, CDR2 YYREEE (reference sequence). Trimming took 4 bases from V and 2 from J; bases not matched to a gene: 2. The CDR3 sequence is CASSPGQQETQYF. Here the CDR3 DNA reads TGTGCCAGCAGCCCGGGACAGCAAGAGACCCAGTACTTC.

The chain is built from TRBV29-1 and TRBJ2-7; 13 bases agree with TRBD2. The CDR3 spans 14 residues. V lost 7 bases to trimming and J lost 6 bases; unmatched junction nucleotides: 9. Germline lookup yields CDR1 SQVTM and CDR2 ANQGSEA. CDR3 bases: TGCAGCGGGCAGAACGGACTAGCGGGAGTCGAGCAGTACTTC. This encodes CSGQNGLAGVEQYF.

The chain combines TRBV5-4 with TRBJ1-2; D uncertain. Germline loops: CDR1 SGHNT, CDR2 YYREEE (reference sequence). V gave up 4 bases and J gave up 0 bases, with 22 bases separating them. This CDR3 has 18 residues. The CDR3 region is CASSPNPWTGTSNYGYTF. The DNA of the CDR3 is TGTGCCAGCAGCCCCAATCCTTGGACGGGAACTTCTAACTATGGCTACACCTTC.

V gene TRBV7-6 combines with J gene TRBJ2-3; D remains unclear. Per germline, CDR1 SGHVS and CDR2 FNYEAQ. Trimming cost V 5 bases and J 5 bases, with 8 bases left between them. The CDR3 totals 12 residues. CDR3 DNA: TGTGCCAGCAGCAGACTGGGAGATACGCAGTATTTT. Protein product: CASSRLGDTQYF.

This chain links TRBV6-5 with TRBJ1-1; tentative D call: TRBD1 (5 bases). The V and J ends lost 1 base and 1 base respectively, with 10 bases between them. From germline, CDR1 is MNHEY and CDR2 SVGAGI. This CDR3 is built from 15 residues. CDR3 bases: TGTGCCAGCAGTTACTGGAGGGGCTCGAACACTGAAGCTTTCTTT. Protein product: CASSYWRGSNTEAFF.

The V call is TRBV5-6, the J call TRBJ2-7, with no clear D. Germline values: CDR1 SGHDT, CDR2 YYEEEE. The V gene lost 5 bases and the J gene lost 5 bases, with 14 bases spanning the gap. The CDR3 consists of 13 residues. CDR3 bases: TGTGCCAGCAGTTTTATGTCGAGGAACGAGCAGTACTTC. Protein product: CASSFMSRNEQYF.

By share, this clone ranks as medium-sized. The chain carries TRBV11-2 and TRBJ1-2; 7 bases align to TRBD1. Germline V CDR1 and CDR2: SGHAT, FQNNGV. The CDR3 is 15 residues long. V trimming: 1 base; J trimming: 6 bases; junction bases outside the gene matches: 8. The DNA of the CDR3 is TGTGCCAGCAGCTTAGTAGACAGGGATAGGCATGGCTACACCTTC. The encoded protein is CASSLVDRDRHGYTF.

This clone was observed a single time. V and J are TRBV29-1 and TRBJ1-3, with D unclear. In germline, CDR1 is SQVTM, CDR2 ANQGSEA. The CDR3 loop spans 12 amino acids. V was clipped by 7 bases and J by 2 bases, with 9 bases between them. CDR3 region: CSALFPGNTIYF. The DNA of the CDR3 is TGCAGCGCCCTTTTCCCTGGAAACACCATATATTTT.

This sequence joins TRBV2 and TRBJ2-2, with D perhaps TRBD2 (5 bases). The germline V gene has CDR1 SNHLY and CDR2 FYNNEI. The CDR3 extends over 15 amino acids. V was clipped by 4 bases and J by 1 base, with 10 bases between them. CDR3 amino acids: CASSVEGLNTGELFF. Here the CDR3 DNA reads TGTGCCAGCAGTGTCGAGGGTCTGAACACCGGGGAGCTGTTTTTT.

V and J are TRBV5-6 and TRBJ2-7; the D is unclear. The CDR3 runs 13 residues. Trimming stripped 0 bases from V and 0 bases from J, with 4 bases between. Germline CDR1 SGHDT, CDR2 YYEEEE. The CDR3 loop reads CASSLGSSYEQYF. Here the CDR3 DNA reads TGTGCCAGCAGCTTGGGGAGCTCCTACGAGCAGTACTTC.

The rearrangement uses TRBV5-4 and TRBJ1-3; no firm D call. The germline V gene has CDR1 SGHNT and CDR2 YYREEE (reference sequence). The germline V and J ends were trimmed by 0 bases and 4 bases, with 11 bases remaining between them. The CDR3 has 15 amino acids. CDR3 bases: TGTGCCAGCAGCTTGGGTGCAGGAACAGGAAACACCATATATTTT. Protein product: CASSLGAGTGNTIYF.

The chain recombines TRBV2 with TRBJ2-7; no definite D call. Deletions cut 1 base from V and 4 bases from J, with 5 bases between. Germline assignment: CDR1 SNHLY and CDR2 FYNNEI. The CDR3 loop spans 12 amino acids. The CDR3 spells CASSEEAYEQYF. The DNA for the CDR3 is TGTGCCAGCAGTGAAGAAGCATACGAGCAGTACTTC.

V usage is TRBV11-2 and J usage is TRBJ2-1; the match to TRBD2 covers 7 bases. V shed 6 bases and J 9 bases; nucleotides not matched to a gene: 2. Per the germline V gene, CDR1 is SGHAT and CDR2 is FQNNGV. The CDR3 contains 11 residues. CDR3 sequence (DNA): TGTGCCAGCAGGGGAGGGACTGAGCAGTTCTTC. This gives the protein CASRGGTEQFF.

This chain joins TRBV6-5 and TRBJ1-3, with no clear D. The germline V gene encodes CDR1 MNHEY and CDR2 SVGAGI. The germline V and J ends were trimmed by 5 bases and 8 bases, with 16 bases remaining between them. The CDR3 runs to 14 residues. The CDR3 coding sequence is TGTGCCAGCAGTATAGACGGCCTTCAGGACACCATATATTTT. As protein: CASSIDGLQDTIYF.

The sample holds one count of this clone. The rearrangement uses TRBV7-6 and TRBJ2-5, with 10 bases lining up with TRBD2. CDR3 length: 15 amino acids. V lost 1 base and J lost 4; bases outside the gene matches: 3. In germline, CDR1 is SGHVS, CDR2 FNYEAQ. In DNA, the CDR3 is TGTGCCAGCAGCTTAGAAGCGGGGGGGAGAGAGACCCAGTACTTC. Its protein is CASSLEAGGRETQYF.

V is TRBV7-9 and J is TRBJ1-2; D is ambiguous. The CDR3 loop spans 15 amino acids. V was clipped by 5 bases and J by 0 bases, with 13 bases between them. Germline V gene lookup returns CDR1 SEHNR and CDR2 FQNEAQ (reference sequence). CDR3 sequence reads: CASSNQRRANYGYTF. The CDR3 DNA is TGTGCCAGCAGCAACCAGCGGAGAGCTAACTATGGCTACACCTTC.

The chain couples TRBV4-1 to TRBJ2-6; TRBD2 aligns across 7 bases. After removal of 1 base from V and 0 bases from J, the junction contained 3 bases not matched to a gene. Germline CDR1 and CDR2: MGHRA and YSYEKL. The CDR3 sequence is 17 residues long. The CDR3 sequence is CASSQGLANSGANVLTF. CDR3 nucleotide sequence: TGCGCCAGCAGCCAAGGACTAGCCAACTCTGGGGCCAACGTCCTGACTTTC.

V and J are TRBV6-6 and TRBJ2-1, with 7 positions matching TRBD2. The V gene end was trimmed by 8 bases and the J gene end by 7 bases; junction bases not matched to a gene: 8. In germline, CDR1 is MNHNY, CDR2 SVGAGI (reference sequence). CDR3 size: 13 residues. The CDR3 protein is CASQNAGENEQFF. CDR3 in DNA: TGTGCCAGCCAAAACGCGGGAGAAAATGAGCAGTTCTTC.

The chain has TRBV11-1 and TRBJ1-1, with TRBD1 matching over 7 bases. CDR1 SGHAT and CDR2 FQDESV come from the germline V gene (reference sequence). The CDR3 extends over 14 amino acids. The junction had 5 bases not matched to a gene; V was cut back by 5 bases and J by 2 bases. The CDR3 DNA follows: TGTGCCAGCAGCCAGGGGGATCTTAACACTGAAGCTTTCTTT. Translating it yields CASSQGDLNTEAFF. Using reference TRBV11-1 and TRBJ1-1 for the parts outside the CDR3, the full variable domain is EAEVAQSPRYKITEKSQAVAFWCDPISGHATLYWYRQILGQGPELLVQFQDESVVDDSQLPKDRFSAERLKGVDSTLKIQPAELGDSAMYLCASSQGDLNTEAFFGQGTRLTVV.

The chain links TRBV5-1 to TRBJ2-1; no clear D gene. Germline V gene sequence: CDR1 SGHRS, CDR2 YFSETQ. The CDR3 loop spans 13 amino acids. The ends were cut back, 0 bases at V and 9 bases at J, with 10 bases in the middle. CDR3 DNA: TGCGCCAGCAGCTTGGCCCTCGGTGGTGAGCAGTTCTTC. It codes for CASSLALGGEQFF.